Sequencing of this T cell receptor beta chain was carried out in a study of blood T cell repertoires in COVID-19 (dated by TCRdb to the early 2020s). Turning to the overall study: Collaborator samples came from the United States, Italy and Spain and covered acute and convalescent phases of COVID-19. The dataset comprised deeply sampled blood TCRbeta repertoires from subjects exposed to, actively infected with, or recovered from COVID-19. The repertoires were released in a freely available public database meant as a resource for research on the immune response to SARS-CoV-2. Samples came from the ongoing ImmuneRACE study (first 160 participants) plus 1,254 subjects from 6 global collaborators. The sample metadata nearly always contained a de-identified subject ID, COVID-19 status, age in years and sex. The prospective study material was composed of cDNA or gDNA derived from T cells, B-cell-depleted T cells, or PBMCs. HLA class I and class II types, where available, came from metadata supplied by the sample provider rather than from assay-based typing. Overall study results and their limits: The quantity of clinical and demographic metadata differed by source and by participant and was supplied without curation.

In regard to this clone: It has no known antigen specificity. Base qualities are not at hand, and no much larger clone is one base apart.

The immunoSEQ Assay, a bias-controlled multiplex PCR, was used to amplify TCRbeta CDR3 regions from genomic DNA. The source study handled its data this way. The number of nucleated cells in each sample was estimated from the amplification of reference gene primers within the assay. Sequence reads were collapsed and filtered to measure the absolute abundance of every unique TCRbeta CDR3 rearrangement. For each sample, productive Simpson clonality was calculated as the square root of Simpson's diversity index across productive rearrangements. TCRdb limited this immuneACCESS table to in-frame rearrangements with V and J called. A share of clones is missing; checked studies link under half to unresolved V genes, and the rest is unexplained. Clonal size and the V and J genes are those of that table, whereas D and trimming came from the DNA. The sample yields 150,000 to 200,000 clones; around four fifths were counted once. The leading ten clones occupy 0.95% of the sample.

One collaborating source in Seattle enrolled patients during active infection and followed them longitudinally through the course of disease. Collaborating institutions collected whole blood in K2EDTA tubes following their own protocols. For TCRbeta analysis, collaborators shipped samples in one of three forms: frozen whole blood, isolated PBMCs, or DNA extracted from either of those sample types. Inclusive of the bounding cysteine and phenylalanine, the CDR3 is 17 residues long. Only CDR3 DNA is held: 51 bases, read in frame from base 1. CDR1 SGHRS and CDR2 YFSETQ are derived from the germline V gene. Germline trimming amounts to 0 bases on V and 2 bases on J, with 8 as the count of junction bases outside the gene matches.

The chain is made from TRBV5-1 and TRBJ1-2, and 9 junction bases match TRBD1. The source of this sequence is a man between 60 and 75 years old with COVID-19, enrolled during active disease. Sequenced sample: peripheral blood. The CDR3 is CASSLGTGVASNYGYTF. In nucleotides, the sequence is TGCGCCAGCAGCTTGGGGACAGGGGTCGCTTCAAACTATGGCTACACCTTC.